This T cell receptor beta chain was recorded in a study of cytomegalovirus exposure and HLA in healthy donors. Method: immunoSEQ multiplex PCR; TCRdb's copy keeps in-frame clones and lacks some. Here the sample spans about 160,000 clones, around nine tenths being singletons. Germline lookup yields CDR1 ENHRY and CDR2 SYGVKD. This CDR3 spans 15 amino acids. V lost 6 bases to trimming and J lost 7 bases, with 19 bases between them. This TCR was sampled from a woman between 18 and 30 years old in good health and CMV-seropositive. The V gene is TRBV10-3, the J gene TRBJ1-5; possibly TRBD1 for D (6 bases). The sequenced sample consisted of PBMCs. The CDR3 region is CAISERQGNGQPQHF. Here the CDR3 DNA reads TGTGCCATCAGCGAGAGGCAGGGGAATGGGCAGCCCCAGCATTTT.